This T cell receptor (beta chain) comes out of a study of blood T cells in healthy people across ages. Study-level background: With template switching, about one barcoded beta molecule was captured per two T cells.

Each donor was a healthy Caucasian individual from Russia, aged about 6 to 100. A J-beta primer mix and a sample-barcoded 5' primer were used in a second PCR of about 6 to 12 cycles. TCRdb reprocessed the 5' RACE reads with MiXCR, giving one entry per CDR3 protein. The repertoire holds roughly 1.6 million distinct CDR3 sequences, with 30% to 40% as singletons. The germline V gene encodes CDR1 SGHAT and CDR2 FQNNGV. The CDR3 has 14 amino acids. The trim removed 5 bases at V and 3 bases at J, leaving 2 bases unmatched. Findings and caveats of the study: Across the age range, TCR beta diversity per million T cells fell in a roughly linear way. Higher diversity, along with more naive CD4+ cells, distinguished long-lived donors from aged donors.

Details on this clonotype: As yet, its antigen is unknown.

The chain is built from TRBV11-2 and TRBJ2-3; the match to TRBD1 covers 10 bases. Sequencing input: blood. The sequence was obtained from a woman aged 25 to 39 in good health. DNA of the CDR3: TGTGCCAGCAGCGACAGGGGGCAAACAGATACGCAGTATTTT. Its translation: CASSDRGQTDTQYF.